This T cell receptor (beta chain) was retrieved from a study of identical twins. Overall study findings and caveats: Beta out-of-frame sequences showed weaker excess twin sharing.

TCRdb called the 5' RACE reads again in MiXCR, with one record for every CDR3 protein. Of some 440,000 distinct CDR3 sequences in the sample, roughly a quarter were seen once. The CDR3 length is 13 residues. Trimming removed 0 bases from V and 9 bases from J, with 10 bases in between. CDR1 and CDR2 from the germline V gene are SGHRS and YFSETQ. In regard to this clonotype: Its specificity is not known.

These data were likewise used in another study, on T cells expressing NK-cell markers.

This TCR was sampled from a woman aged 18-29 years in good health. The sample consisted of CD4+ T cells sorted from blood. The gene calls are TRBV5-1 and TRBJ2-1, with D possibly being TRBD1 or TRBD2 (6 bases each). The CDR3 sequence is CASSLEGGGEQFF. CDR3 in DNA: TGCGCCAGCAGCTTGGAGGGGGGCGGTGAGCAGTTCTTC.